Listed here are 15 T cell receptor beta chains from one sample, sequenced in a study of breast tumors, draining lymph nodes, adjacent tissues. In TCRdb, the multiplex PCR reads were re-called with MiXCR into one record per CDR3 protein. The table records approximately 300,000 distinct CDR3 sequences, over 30% of them present only once. The lymph nodes were axillary draining lymph nodes from breast cancer patients. Sequenced material: axillary lymph node tissue. Receptors originate from a female donor with breast cancer. Some clones in this sample may be carry-over from other donors' samples.

Details on this clonotype: A much larger clone differs from this one at a single base, so this may be a read error. The chain couples TRBV5-8 to TRBJ2-3; D may be TRBD1 (6 bases). Germline V lookup: CDR1 SGHTS, CDR2 YDEGEE. The CDR3 has 16 residues. CDR3 nucleotides: TGTGCCAGCAGCTTGGACAGGGCTTGGAGCACAGATACGCGGTATTTT. Translated, it gives CASSLDRAWSTDTRYF. Drawing the rest from reference TRBV5-8 and TRBJ2-3, the complete variable domain is EAGVTQSPTHLIKTRGQQATLRCSPISGHTSVYWYQQALGLGLQFLLWYDEGEERNRGNFPPRFSGRQFPNYSSELNVNALELEDSALYLCASSLDRAWSTDTRYFGPGTRLTVL.

The DNA of the CDR3 is TGCGCCAGCACCGAGTCAGTCGCTCCCTTAACAGATACGCAGTATTTT. Its protein product is CASTESVAPLTDTQYF. This chain uses TRBV4-1 with TRBJ2-3; D not resolved. The CDR3 is 16 amino acids. Germline V gene lookup returns CDR1 MGHRA and CDR2 YSYEKL. V lost 7 bases and J 3 bases, leaving 20 bases between the germline ends.

Remarks on this clonotype: This may be a read error: a much more frequent sequence differs by one nucleotide. The chain joins TRBV6-5 to TRBJ1-2; unclear D gene. The V gene's germline CDR1 is MNHEY and CDR2 SVGAGI. The ends were cut back, 0 bases at V and 8 bases at J, with 10 bases in the middle. This CDR3 has 13 residues. This chain's CDR3 is CASSYSGWAGYTF. The CDR3 nucleotides read TGTGCCAGCAGTTACTCTGGGTGGGCAGGCTACACCTTC.

This clonotype has more than one count but fewer than ten. The J gene is TRBJ1-3, the V gene TRBV6-1; 7 positions agree with TRBD1. V was clipped by 8 bases and J by 12 bases; unmatched bases: 13. There are 13 residues in the CDR3. The germline CDR1 and CDR2 sequences are MNHNS and SASEGT. As DNA, the CDR3 is TGTGCCAGCTCGACAGGGTCCATCAGGGGCATATATTTT. Translated: CASSTGSIRGIYF.

This clonotype was detected many times. This sequence joins TRBV6-6 and TRBJ2-7; the D is unclear. Germline V lookup: CDR1 MNHNY, CDR2 SVGAGI (reference sequence). This CDR3 comprises 12 residues. The V and J ends lost 2 bases and 4 bases respectively, with 6 bases between them. The CDR3 reads CASSYALYEQYF. CDR3 coding DNA: TGTGCCAGCAGTTACGCCCTGTACGAGCAGTACTTC.

The gene calls are TRBV9 and TRBJ2-5; D may be TRBD2 (5 bases). The V gene lost 0 bases and the J gene lost 9 bases, with 21 bases spanning the gap. Germline lookup yields CDR1 SGDLS and CDR2 YYNGEE. This CDR3 comprises 16 residues. Written as DNA, the CDR3 is TGTGCCAGCAGCGTAGGAGGGCCCGGAAGCAATCAGCCCCAGTACTTC. Translated, it gives CASSVGGPGSNQPQYF.

This clonotype has at least ten counts. V usage is TRBV5-8 and J usage is TRBJ2-7; 16 bases are a match to TRBD2. The germline CDR1 and CDR2 sequences are SGHTS and YDEGEE. This CDR3 has 18 amino acids. V lost 4 bases and J lost 3; bases outside the gene matches: 10. CDR3 sequence: CASSGTSGRAARDYEQYF. CDR3 bases: TGTGCCAGCAGCGGGACTAGCGGGAGGGCCGCCAGAGACTACGAGCAGTACTTC. The whole variable domain, remainder taken from reference TRBV5-8 and TRBJ2-7, is EAGVTQSPTHLIKTRGQQATLRCSPISGHTSVYWYQQALGLGLQFLLWYDEGEERNRGNFPPRFSGRQFPNYSSELNVNALELEDSALYLCASSGTSGRAARDYEQYFGPGTRLTVT.

The sample holds many counts of this clonotype. The rearrangement uses TRBV5-1 and TRBJ2-7, with 8 bases aligning to TRBD2. CDR1 SGHRS and CDR2 YFSETQ come from the germline V gene. With 0 bases clipped from V and 2 bases from J, the junction kept 4 bases outside the gene matches. The CDR3 runs 15 residues. The CDR3 nucleotides read TGCGCCAGCAGCTTGGGAGCGGGAGCAGCCTACGAGCAGTACTTC. Translation: CASSLGAGAAYEQYF.

This clonotype occurred a few times. The V call is TRBV11-2, the J call TRBJ2-3; 10 bases align to TRBD2. The CDR3 length is 17 residues. V was clipped by 3 bases and J by 2 bases; unmatched bases: 8. Germline assignment: CDR1 SGHAT and CDR2 FQNNGV. CDR3 DNA sequence: TGTGCCAGCAGCTTTCTAGCGGGAGCGCTCCACACAGATACGCAGTATTTT. Protein: CASSFLAGALHTDTQYF.

Notes on this clonotype: This may stem from a read error, because a much larger clone lies one nucleotide away. DNA for the CDR3: TGCAGTGCTAGAGATCTGGCGGGAGGGTCTACCGGGGAGCTGTTTTTT. This encodes CSARDLAGGSTGELFF. This chain uses TRBV20-1 with TRBJ2-2; 9 positions match TRBD2. CDR1 is DFQATT and CDR2 is SNEGSKA in the germline V gene (reference sequence). The junction had 7 bases not matched to a gene; V was cut back by 0 bases and J by 5 bases. The CDR3 contains 16 residues.

A note on this clonotype: This may stem from a read error, because a much larger clone lies one nucleotide away. The rearrangement links TRBV14 to TRBJ2-1; D not certain. The CDR3 extends over 14 amino acids. Germline values: CDR1 SGHDN, CDR2 FVKESK. CDR3 sequence (DNA): TGTGCCAGCAGCCAGGCAGTCTCCTACAATGAGCAGTCCTTC. This encodes CASSQAVSYNEQSF.

At least ten counts were recorded for this clonotype. The CDR3 DNA reads as TGCAGTGCTAGAGGGTCAGGAGCGGGAGACGGGAGGGAGCAGTACTTC. Protein: CSARGSGAGDGREQYF. The rearrangement uses TRBV20-1 and TRBJ2-7, with 8 nucleotides matching TRBD2. The germline V gene has CDR1 DFQATT and CDR2 SNEGSKA (reference sequence). With 1 base clipped from V and 7 bases from J, the junction kept 15 bases outside the gene matches. The length of the CDR3 is 16 residues.

This clonotype was observed many times. The chain employs TRBV10-2 and TRBJ2-7, with D maybe TRBD1 (5 bases). This CDR3 comprises 13 residues. In germline, CDR1 is WSHSY, CDR2 SAAADI. Trimming pared 3 bases from V and 6 bases from J, leaving 12 bases between. The CDR3 sequence: CASSEGARLEQYF. DNA for the CDR3: TGCGCCAGCAGTGAAGGGGCCCGCCTCGAGCAGTACTTC.

This clonotype was recorded at least ten times. V usage is TRBV20-1 and J usage is TRBJ2-7; 9 bases agree with TRBD1. There are 13 residues in the CDR3. Per germline, CDR1 DFQATT and CDR2 SNEGSKA (reference sequence). The junction had 8 bases not matched to a gene; V was cut back by 5 bases and J by 6 bases. CDR3 sequence reads: CSARQGGPSEQYF. The DNA of the CDR3 is TGCAGTGCTCGACAGGGGGGGCCCTCCGAGCAGTACTTC.

Notes on this clonotype: A much larger clone differs from this one at a single base, so this may be a read error. The chain employs TRBV11-2 and TRBJ2-2; possibly TRBD1 or TRBD2 for D (5 bases each). The CDR3 loop spans 12 amino acids. The germline V gene has CDR1 SGHAT and CDR2 FQNNGV. DNA for the CDR3: TGTGCCAGCAGCTTAAAGGACGGGGCGCTGTTTTTT. It encodes CASSLKDGALFF.